This TCR beta chain was retrieved from a study of cytomegalovirus exposure and HLA in healthy donors. Germline CDR1 and CDR2: SGHAT and FQNNGV. The CDR3 runs to 13 residues. J gave up 6 bases and V 8 bases, and 7 bases lay outside the gene matches. The table came from immunoSEQ multiplex PCR; TCRdb's copy has only in-frame clones and leaves some out. The table shows 120,000 or so clones, with 88% occurring only once. The rearrangement links TRBV11-2 to TRBJ1-2; 9 bases are shared with TRBD1. Sample: PBMCs. The source of this sequence is a man aged 25 to 40 in good health and CMV-seronegative. CDR3 amino acids: CASGQQGADGYTF. The CDR3 bases are TGTGCCAGCGGTCAACAGGGGGCTGATGGCTACACCTTC.